The clone carrying this TCR beta chain was detected only a few times. Its antigen is currently unknown. CDR1 is SQVTM and CDR2 is ANQGSEA in the germline V gene. Trimming stripped 3 bases from V and 7 bases from J, with 9 bases between. The CDR3 has 11 amino acids. This entry belongs to a study of radiotherapy plus CTLA-4 blockade in lung cancer. Study-wide context: Objective responses emerged in under 20% of patients, and roughly 28% attained disease control.

Patients in the study, people with chemo-refractory metastatic non-small-cell lung cancer, received focal radiation plus ipilimumab CTLA-4 blockade. TCRdb's copy holds only in-frame clones and misses some; the assay was immunoSEQ multiplex PCR. The sample yields 40,000 to 45,000 clones, over 60% seen once. Study results and caveats: Increased serum interferon-beta after radiation also reportedly predicted response strongly. Tumor-origin TCR clones grew in blood after radiotherapy plus ipilimumab.

The TCR sequence derives from a human donor with non-small cell lung cancer whose response to radiotherapy plus ipilimumab could not be evaluated. Source: peripheral blood, taken from a patient treated with radiotherapy plus ipilimumab. J is TRBJ1-2 and V is TRBV29-1, with D possibly TRBD1 on 6 matching bases. The CDR3 DNA reads as TGCAGCGTTGAGACAGGCCTTGGCTACACCTTC. Its translation is CSVETGLGYTF.